A selection of T cell receptor beta chains follows, all from one sample in a study of ipilimumab plus nivolumab after autologous stem cell transplantation. Assay: immunoSEQ multiplex PCR; the TCRdb copy retains only in-frame clones and omits some. The sample records about 22,000 clones, less than 85% being singletons. Sample: PBMCs, taken in a trial of ipilimumab plus nivolumab as post-transplant consolidation. The receptors shown here come from a male donor with diffuse large B-cell lymphoma. CDR3s include the opening cysteine and the closing phenylalanine or tryptophan.

CDR3aa	v_gene	len	j_gene
CASSLATAGGYNEQFF	TRBV5-5	16	TRBJ2-1
CASTPGGGRSYNEQFF	TRBV28	16	TRBJ2-1
CASSVRPRLGNEQFF	TRBV7-8	15	TRBJ2-1
CASEERVLGEQFF	TRBV12-5	13	TRBJ2-1
CASSVNEQFF	TRBV6-4	10	TRBJ2-1
CAIRLGTATEAFF	TRBV10-3	13	TRBJ1-1
CASSLASGNYNEQFF	TRBV5-5	15	TRBJ2-1
CASSAQGAFGTEAFF	TRBV19	15	TRBJ1-1
CASSVSPRQPQHF	TRBV14	13	TRBJ1-5
CATSRVNGEAFF	TRBV15	12	TRBJ1-1
CSVSVSTNPLYGYTF	TRBV29-1	15	TRBJ1-2
CASSLALVIYNEQFF	TRBV7-8	15	TRBJ2-1
CASSFRQVETGANVLTF	TRBV5-5	17	TRBJ2-6
CASSLDKRETGELFF	TRBV5-6	15	TRBJ2-2
CASRGRGVNQPQHF	TRBV6-5	14	TRBJ1-5
CASSSSPKGEKLFF	TRBV5-1	14	TRBJ1-4
CASARTGGLGNEQFF	TRBV25-1	15	TRBJ2-1
CASIGGGLLPSYNEQFF	TRBV7-2	17	TRBJ2-1
CASRDRGGKSSYNEQFF	TRBV4-1	17	TRBJ2-1
CASSLIDRANTEAFF	TRBV5-4	15	TRBJ1-1
CASSIDMGHNTGELFF	TRBV19	16	TRBJ2-2
CASSKRGTGVNEQFF	TRBV27	15	TRBJ2-1